These T cell receptor beta chains were read from a single sample in a study of identical twins. TCRdb reanalysed the 5' RACE reads using MiXCR and keeps one entry per CDR3 protein. The repertoire holds 350,000 to 400,000 distinct CDR3 sequences, roughly 10% seen once, with more than 8% in the top ten. The sample was naive T cells sorted from blood. The receptors here all came from a woman in her forties or fifties in good health. Each CDR3 is given with its conserved first and last residue. D genes are given only for firm matches. Clone sizes are given selectively: once, few, many, or a class where the clone is expanded.

j_call clone_size d_call v_call cdr3_aa cdr3_nt
TRBJ2-5 many . TRBV5-5 CASSLRLDGLQTQYF TGTGCCAGCAGCTTGCGATTGGACGGGCTCCAGACCCAGTACTTC
TRBJ2-3 many TRBD1 TRBV5-1 CASGQGSGDTQYF TGCGCCAGCGGACAGGGATCTGGGGATACGCAGTATTTT
TRBJ2-3 many . TRBV24-1 CATSDFRTEFTDTQYF TGTGCCACCAGTGATTTTCGGACGGAATTCACAGATACGCAGTATTTT
TRBJ2-2 few TRBD2 TRBV6-5 CATSGLAGANTGELFF TGTGCCACCTCGGGACTAGCGGGGGCGAACACCGGGGAGCTGTTTTTT
TRBJ1-2 few . TRBV28 CASSLVGANYGYTF TGTGCCAGCAGTTTAGTAGGGGCCAACTATGGCTACACCTTC
TRBJ2-5 . TRBD2 TRBV6-5 CASSFQAGAVQETQYF TGTGCCAGCAGTTTCCAAGCGGGAGCCGTTCAAGAGACCCAGTACTTC
TRBJ2-2 many . TRBV6-2/TRBV6-3 CASTGRDFRTGELFF TGTGCCAGCACCGGGCGTGACTTTCGCACCGGGGAGCTGTTTTTT
TRBJ2-1 . . TRBV20-1 CSARDWGYNEQFF TGCAGTGCTAGAGATTGGGGATACAATGAGCAGTTCTTC
TRBJ2-3 . TRBD1 TRBV29-1 CSVRQGVADTQYF TGCAGCGTTAGACAGGGGGTGGCAGATACGCAGTATTTT
TRBJ1-1 . . TRBV3-1 CASRASQQGFTEAFF TGTGCCAGCAGGGCTTCTCAACAGGGTTTCACTGAAGCTTTCTTT
TRBJ2-3 many . TRBV5-1 CASSLETPADTQYF TGCGCCAGCAGCTTGGAAACACCCGCGGATACGCAGTATTTT
TRBJ1-6 few TRBD1 TRBV12-3/TRBV12-4 CASSPSDRAWSPLHF TGTGCCAGCAGTCCCTCGGACAGGGCTTGGTCACCCCTCCACTTT
TRBJ2-3 many . TRBV12-3/TRBV12-4 CASSFKGRVSTDTQYF TGTGCCAGCAGTTTCAAGGGACGAGTTAGCACAGATACGCAGTATTTT